These 2 T cell receptor beta chains originate from one sample sequenced in a study of type 1 and type 2 diabetes patients. PCR was run on genomic DNA. The TCR beta CDR3 region was amplified using 30 forward and 13 reverse primers. Each CDR3 protein is one row after TCRdb ran MiXCR on the multiplex PCR reads. The repertoire has under 300,000 distinct CDR3 sequences, around 47% of them found once; the top ten carry roughly an eighth. Input material: peripheral blood mononuclear cells (PBMCs). The receptors derive from a man aged 18 to 30 with type 2 diabetes.

The gene calls are TRBV15 and TRBJ1-1; unclear D gene. CDR1 is LNHNV, CDR2 YYDKDF, per germline (reference sequence). The CDR3 runs to 15 residues. V gave up 0 bases and J gave up 1 base, with 9 bases separating them. The CDR3 region is CATSRDKAENTEAFF. The CDR3 DNA sequence: TGTGCCACCAGCAGAGATAAGGCGGAGAACACTGAAGCTTTCTTT.

In its sample, this clonotype was seen many times. This chain uses TRBV25-1 with TRBJ2-7; D is possibly TRBD2 (7 bases). The CDR3 covers 14 residues. V was trimmed by 5 bases and J by 2 bases, leaving 13 bases between them. Germline-derived CDR1 and CDR2 are MGHDK and SYGVNS. The CDR3 loop reads CASSNREGAYEQYF. CDR3 nucleotides: TGTGCCAGCAGTAACAGGGAGGGAGCCTACGAGCAGTACTTC.